This TCR beta chain was sequenced during a study of blood T cells in healthy people across ages. Sample-barcoded 5' priming and a J-beta primer mix drove a second PCR of 7 to 11 cycles. TCRdb ran MiXCR on the 5' RACE reads and lists one entry per CDR3 protein. The sample consists of about 1 million distinct CDR3 sequences, around 25% of them appearing once. This clonotype was detected only once. The data also belong to a second study, concerning T cells of mothers and their children.

The sequence derives from a girl aged 2-10 years in good health. Sequenced sample: blood.

CDR3 in DNA: TGCGCCAGCAGCTTGGCCGGGGATGAATTACAAGAGACCCAGTACTTC. Its protein is CASSLAGDELQETQYF. The chain joins TRBV5-1 to TRBJ2-5; the D gene is possibly TRBD2 (5 bases). The CDR3 sequence is 16 residues long. Deletions cut 0 bases from V and 2 bases from J, with 14 bases between. CDR1 and CDR2 from the germline V gene are SGHRS and YFSETQ.